Here is one TCR beta chain with its context. The data belong to a study of cytomegalovirus exposure and HLA in healthy donors. With 60 Vbeta and 13 Jbeta primers, the PCR was carried out. Only in-frame clones appear in the TCRdb table, and some are missing; sequencing was by immunoSEQ multiplex PCR. The sample carries fewer than 150,000 clones, more than 65% recorded once. The CDR3 runs to 14 residues. Germline-derived CDR1 and CDR2 are SNHLY and FYNNEI. J lost 8 bases, V lost 8 bases, and 10 bases had no gene match. The chain couples TRBV2 to TRBJ1-4, with 8 bases aligning to TRBD1. The sequencing sample was made of PBMCs. This receptor was identified in a woman aged 25 to 45 in good health and CMV-seronegative. In DNA, the CDR3 is TGTGCCAGCGTTCAGGACAGGGTTGACGAAAAACTGTTTTTT. Translated: CASVQDRVDEKLFF.